Below, 5 T cell receptor beta chains from the same sample are listed, as sequenced in a study of shared clonotypes between healthy human individuals. Profiled with immunoSEQ multiplex PCR; TCRdb holds only in-frame clones, not every one. Of nearly 750,000 clones detected, 72% appear once; the ten largest clones hold around 1.7%. The sample consisted of memory CD4+ T cells sorted from blood. Subset given: CD45RA-negative fraction. The receptors originated from a woman in her 30s in good health.

As concerns this clone: Given a much more abundant clone one base away, this may be a read error. The CDR3 nucleotides read TGTGCCAGCAGCCCGGACAGGGCCTACGAGCAGTACTTC. Residues: CASSPDRAYEQYF. The chain has TRBV7-2 and TRBJ2-7, with 8 nucleotides matching TRBD1. This CDR3 is 13 amino acids long. Trimming removed 5 bases from V and 2 bases from J; junction bases left unmatched: 2. The germline V gene has CDR1 SGHTA and CDR2 FQGNSA.

The V gene is TRBV11-2, the J gene TRBJ1-1; D unclear. The length of the CDR3 is 16 residues. V was shortened by 1 base and J by 1 base, with 13 bases between the two germline ends. The germline V gene encodes CDR1 SGHAT and CDR2 FQNNGV. As DNA, the CDR3 is TGTGCCAGCAGCTTAGGTGGCTATTACAGGAACACTGAAGCTTTCTTT. Amino acid sequence: CASSLGGYYRNTEAFF.

In its sample, this clone was seen a few times. The rearrangement uses TRBV5-8 and TRBJ2-5; no clear D gene. Germline V CDR1 and CDR2: SGHTS, YDEGEE. V dropped 3 bases and J dropped 1 base, with 10 bases sitting between them. CDR3 size: 14 residues. The chain's CDR3 is CASSSSGVQETQYF. The CDR3 nucleotides are TGTGCCAGCAGCTCCAGTGGGGTCCAAGAGACCCAGTACTTC.

This clone was recorded a few times. The chain couples TRBV28 to TRBJ2-3; 16 bases line up with TRBD2. With V trimmed by 5 bases and J by 4 bases, 12 bases remained unmatched. The CDR3 has 19 residues. Per the germline V gene, CDR1 is MDHEN and CDR2 is SYDVKM. The CDR3 sequence is CASSAPGLAGGTASDTQYF. DNA for the CDR3: TGTGCCAGCAGTGCTCCGGGACTAGCGGGAGGGACTGCCTCAGATACGCAGTATTTT. The full variable domain, rest sourced from reference TRBV28 and TRBJ2-3, is DVKVTQSSRYLVKRTGEKVFLECVQDMDHENMFWYRQDPGLGLRLIYFSYDVKMKEKGDIPEGYSVSREKKERFSLILESASTNQTSMYLCASSAPGLAGGTASDTQYFGPGTRLTVL.

The chain combines TRBV2 with TRBJ2-2; tentatively, D is TRBD2 (5 bases). The germline gives CDR1 SNHLY, CDR2 FYNNEI. V was pared by 6 bases and J by 3 bases, with 5 bases between. This CDR3 is 12 amino acids long. CDR3 DNA: TGTGCCAGCAGGGACTACACCGGGGAGCTGTTTTTT. Translation: CASRDYTGELFF.